Listed below are T cell receptor beta chains from one sample, sequenced in a study of blood T cell repertoires in COVID-19. Measured with immunoSEQ multiplex PCR; TCRdb has only the in-frame clones, and not every one. Here the sample spans some 48,000 clones, roughly 80% being singletons. The sequencing sample was made of peripheral blood. All receptors come from a human donor in a cohort sampled during active COVID-19. Each CDR3 is given with its conserved first and last residue. The D gene is left open where the match is weak. A clone size is listed for some rows: how often the clone was seen (once, few, many), or a class if it is expanded.

V	J	size	D	length	CDR3	DNA
TRBV15	TRBJ1-1	few	NA	13	CATSRDVGAQAFF	TGTGCCACCAGCAGAGATGTGGGGGCACAAGCTTTCTTT
TRBV6-5	TRBJ2-7	NA	NA	11	CATWGHYEQYF	TGTGCCACCTGGGGCCACTACGAGCAGTACTTC
TRBV7-2	TRBJ2-7	once	NA	15	CASSLAGGVSYEQYF	TGTGCCAGCAGCTTAGCAGGGGGAGTCTCCTACGAGCAGTACTTC
TRBV7-2	TRBJ2-3	NA	NA	12	CASSLGAYTQYF	TGTGCCAGCAGCTTAGGAGCCTATACGCAGTATTTT
TRBV21-1	TRBJ1-3	few	NA	17	CASIILREQGRGNTIYF	TGTGCCAGCATTATCCTGCGGGAACAGGGGAGAGGAAACACCATATATTTT
TRBV12-3/TRBV12-4	TRBJ2-5	NA	NA	12	CASSSSRGTQYF	TGTGCCAGTTCCTCTTCTCGGGGGACCCAGTACTTC
TRBV2	TRBJ2-3	NA	NA	15	CASSVSTSYGDTQYF	TGTGCCAGCAGTGTCAGTACTAGCTATGGGGATACGCAGTATTTT
TRBV18	TRBJ1-6	NA	NA	15	CASSPQGRRDSPLHF	TGTGCCAGCTCACCACAGGGGAGGAGGGATTCACCCCTCCACTTT
TRBV2	TRBJ2-2	NA	NA	12	CASTGYTGELFF	TGTGCCAGCACAGGGTATACCGGGGAGCTGTTTTTT
TRBV27	TRBJ2-1	NA	TRBD2	14	CASYSGAVNNEQFF	TGTGCCAGCTACAGCGGGGCTGTGAACAATGAGCAGTTCTTC
TRBV10-1	TRBJ2-3	NA	NA	14	CASSVQGRSDTQYF	TGCGCCAGCAGCGTACAGGGGAGGTCAGATACGCAGTATTTT
TRBV6-2/TRBV6-3	TRBJ2-3	NA	TRBD1	15	CASSDKQGWPDTQYF	TGTGCCAGCAGTGATAAACAGGGGTGGCCAGATACGCAGTATTTT
TRBV27	TRBJ2-1	NA	TRBD2	16	CASSLIPSGGGDEQFF	TGTGCCAGCAGTTTAATCCCTAGCGGGGGGGGCGATGAGCAGTTCTTC
TRBV19	TRBJ1-5	NA	TRBD1	14	CASSTTGPDQPQHF	TGTGCCAGTAGTACGACAGGGCCAGATCAGCCCCAGCATTTT
TRBV7-2	TRBJ2-3	NA	TRBD1	16	CASSPRPGQGGDTQYF	TGTGCCAGCAGCCCTAGGCCGGGACAGGGAGGAGATACGCAGTATTTT
TRBV6-5	TRBJ1-1	NA	TRBD1	13	CASKLTGVTEAFF	TGTGCCAGCAAACTGACAGGGGTGACAGAAGCTTTCTTT
TRBV28	TRBJ1-5	NA	NA	13	CASQRPGNQPQHF	TGTGCCAGCCAGCGCCCGGGCAATCAGCCCCAGCATTTT
TRBV7-6	TRBJ1-6	NA	NA	18	CASSLRDRNTINNSPLHF	TGTGCCAGCAGTCTTCGAGACAGAAATACCATTAATAATTCACCCCTCCACTTT
TRBV6-6	TRBJ2-1	NA	TRBD2	13	CASTTGGYNEQFF	TGTGCCAGCACTACGGGGGGGTACAATGAGCAGTTCTTC
TRBV6-5	TRBJ1-2	NA	NA	14	CASSYQGWDYGYTF	TGTGCCAGCAGTTACCAGGGGTGGGACTATGGCTACACCTTC
TRBV19	TRBJ2-3	NA	TRBD2	14	CASSVAGGADTQYF	TGTGCCAGTAGTGTGGCGGGGGGGGCAGATACGCAGTATTTT
TRBV5-1	TRBJ2-2	once	TRBD2	16	CASSSGLAGGPGELFF	TGCGCCAGCAGCTCGGGACTAGCGGGGGGGCCCGGGGAGCTGTTTTTT
TRBV19	TRBJ1-5	NA	NA	15	CASSDYQAFNQPQHF	TGTGCCAGTAGTGATTATCAGGCCTTCAATCAGCCCCAGCATTTT
TRBV18	TRBJ1-1	NA	NA	14	CASSLGGRRSEAFF	TGTGCCAGCTCACTGGGAGGCCGAAGGTCTGAAGCTTTCTTT
TRBV4-3	TRBJ1-1	NA	NA	15	CASSQDRGRNTEAFF	TGCGCCAGCAGCCAAGATCGGGGTAGGAACACTGAAGCTTTCTTT
TRBV29-1	TRBJ2-3	NA	TRBD1	14	CSVVRDRGTDTQYF	TGCAGCGTTGTTCGCGACAGGGGCACAGATACGCAGTATTTT
TRBV18	TRBJ1-1	few	NA	14	CASSPGLKNTEAFF	TGTGCCAGCTCACCGGGACTGAAGAACACTGAAGCTTTCTTT
TRBV7-3	TRBJ2-3	NA	TRBD1	15	CASTDRTGPTDTQYF	TGTGCCAGCACGGACCGGACAGGACCCACAGATACGCAGTATTTT
TRBV3-1/TRBV3-2	TRBJ2-1	NA	TRBD2	15	CASSQGTSGRTEQFF	TGTGCCAGCAGCCAAGGCACTAGCGGGAGGACTGAGCAGTTCTTC
TRBV2	TRBJ1-1	NA	NA	14	CASSAIRGRTEAFF	TGTGCCAGCAGTGCGATCAGGGGTCGCACTGAAGCTTTCTTT
TRBV7-9	TRBJ2-2	NA	TRBD2	15	CASSLSGTNTGELFF	TGTGCCAGCAGCTTAAGCGGGACTAACACCGGGGAGCTGTTTTTT
TRBV12-3/TRBV12-4	TRBJ2-3	NA	NA	13	CASSWGGEDTQYF	TGTGCCAGCAGTTGGGGCGGGGAAGATACGCAGTATTTT
TRBV7-9	TRBJ2-5	NA	NA	13	CASSSRVLETQYF	TGTGCCAGCAGCTCCAGGGTTTTGGAGACCCAGTACTTC
TRBV29-1	TRBJ1-1	NA	NA	13	CSVEVGGITEAFF	TGCAGCGTTGAAGTCGGAGGGATCACTGAAGCTTTCTTT
TRBV21-1	TRBJ2-7	NA	NA	15	CASNSRGQDSYEQYF	TGTGCCAGCAACTCAAGGGGACAGGACTCCTACGAGCAGTACTTC